Below, 20 T cell receptor beta chains from the same sample are listed, as sequenced in a study of metastatic and nonmetastatic thyroid tumors. Ahead of thyroid surgery, no patient had received treatment of any kind. From the PCR reads, TCRdb re-called clones with MiXCR. The data show around 45,000 clones, about 4% seen once. The sequenced sample was blood. The origin of the receptors is a female donor with papillary thyroid cancer or a benign thyroid nodule (not recorded which). Some clones in this sample may be carry-over from other donors' samples.

This clone was seen more than once but under ten times. An end of the junction differs from the germline gene, which may be a read error. The chain has TRBV13 and TRBJ1-1; 11 nucleotides match TRBD1. The CDR3 sequence is 14 residues long. The germline gives CDR1 PRHDT, CDR2 FYEKMQ (reference sequence). Here the CDR3 reads CAISWGQGVCEAFF. CDR3 sequence (DNA): TGTGCCATCAGCTGGGGACAGGGGGTCTGTGAAGCTTTCTTT.

Only a few counts were recorded for this clone. The rearrangement uses TRBV20-1 and TRBJ2-7; tentatively, D is TRBD1 or TRBD2 (5 bases each). CDR1 is DFQATT and CDR2 is SNEGSKA in the germline V gene (reference sequence). This CDR3 comprises 12 residues. Between the trimmed V and J ends, which lost 7 bases and 3 bases, there was a span of 13 bases. CDR3 protein: CSDSRERYEQYF. CDR3 in DNA: TGCAGTGATAGCAGGGAGCGCTACGAGCAGTACTTC.

CDR3 bases: TGTGCCAGCGGGCACGGACAGGGGATCCACGAGCAGTACTTC. It is translated as CASGHGQGIHEQYF. The chain employs TRBV28 and TRBJ2-7; 9 bases fit TRBD1. The J segment lost 5 bases and the V segment lost 8 bases, leaving 10 bases of the junction unmatched. Germline CDR1 reads MDHEN; CDR2 reads SYDVKM. This CDR3 contains 14 residues.

This clone has at least ten counts. The CDR3 here is CSAPRGTSGRGDEQYF. The CDR3 bases are TGCAGTGCTCCTAGAGGGACTAGCGGGAGGGGAGACGAGCAGTACTTC. The V gene is TRBV20-1, the J gene TRBJ2-7; 16 positions agree with TRBD2. J lost 5 bases, V lost 5 bases, and 9 bases had no gene match. Germline lookup yields CDR1 DFQATT and CDR2 SNEGSKA (reference sequence). The CDR3 runs to 16 residues.

Ten or more counts support this clone. The V call is TRBV12-3 or TRBV12-4, the J call TRBJ2-5, with D maybe TRBD1 (6 bases). CDR3 length: 14 residues. V gave up 3 bases and J gave up 5 bases, with 13 bases separating them. Written as DNA, the CDR3 is TGTGCCAGCAGTTTGCTCAGGGGTAAGGAGACCCAGTACTTC. It is translated as CASSLLRGKETQYF.

The J gene is TRBJ2-1, the V gene TRBV12-3 or TRBV12-4; D ambiguous. Deletions cut 2 bases from V and 6 bases from J, with 11 bases between. There are 14 residues in the CDR3. The CDR3 nucleotides read TGTGCCAGCAGTTTAACCCCGGCCGGCAATGAGCAGTTCTTC. Its translation is CASSLTPAGNEQFF.

On this clone: Distinct nucleotide sequences in the sample also encode this CDR3. The rearrangement joins TRBV10-1 to TRBJ1-2; no clear D. Trimming took off 3 bases at V and 6 bases at J, with 17 bases between the two ends. CDR3 length: 15 residues. The germline gives CDR1 WNHNN, CDR2 SYGVQD (reference sequence). CDR3 sequence reads: CASSDRLGSPHGYTF. DNA for the CDR3: TGCGCCAGCAGTGACCGGTTGGGGAGTCCACATGGCTACACCTTC.

This clone was observed a handful of times. At one of its ends the junction is not consistent with the germline gene, which may arise from a read error. The rearrangement links TRBV9 to TRBJ1-1, with D hard to call. Looked up from germline, CDR1 is SGDLS and CDR2 is YYNGEE. This CDR3 contains 14 residues. For the CDR3, the DNA is TGTGCCAGCATCGTATTGCGTCTGAACACTGAAGCTTTCTTT. Translating it yields CASIVLRLNTEAFF.

In this sample, this clone turned up many times. The sample holds other DNA sequences that translate to the same CDR3. The chain recombines TRBV9 with TRBJ1-4; a weak D match, TRBD1 (5 bases). CDR1 and CDR2 (germline): SGDLS, YYNGEE. The CDR3 contains 15 residues. The ends were cut back, 1 base at V and 4 bases at J, with 11 bases in the middle. The CDR3 DNA is TGTGCCAGCAGCGTAAGGGACCGCCGTAATGAAAAACTGTTTTTT. Its protein product is CASSVRDRRNEKLFF. Complete variable domain (other parts from reference TRBV9 and TRBJ1-4): DSGVTQTPKHLITATGQRVTLRCSPRSGDLSVYWYQQSLDQGLQFLIQYYNGEERAKGNILERFSAQQFPDLHSELNLSSLELGDSALYFCASSVRDRRNEKLFFGSGTQLSVL.

The DNA of the CDR3 is TGTGCCAGCAGCTTAAGGGTGCAGGCTGGGGCCAACGTCCTGACTTTC. Translated, it gives CASSLRVQAGANVLTF. V usage is TRBV7-9 and J usage is TRBJ2-6; unclear D gene. The germline CDR1 and CDR2 sequences are SEHNR and FQNEAQ (reference sequence). V lost 2 bases to trimming and J lost 2 bases, with 10 bases between them. The CDR3 runs 16 residues.

The rearrangement joins TRBV11-2 to TRBJ1-2; no clear D gene. V was trimmed by 5 bases and J by 4 bases, leaving 14 bases between them. The CDR3 spans 14 residues. Germline values: CDR1 SGHAT, CDR2 FQNNGV. CDR3 residues: CASSGEARSYGYTF. DNA for the CDR3: TGTGCCAGCAGCGGAGAGGCCAGGAGCTATGGCTACACCTTC.

The chain links TRBV6-1 to TRBJ2-7; TRBD1 matches 10 bases. There are 13 residues in the CDR3. The ends lost 5 bases at V and 6 bases at J; junction bases unmatched: 4. CDR1 is MNHNS and CDR2 is SASEGT in the germline V gene. The CDR3 DNA follows: TGTGCCAGCAGTCCGACAGGGGGCGGCGAGCAGTACTTC. It is translated as CASSPTGGGEQYF.

This chain uses TRBV11-3 with TRBJ2-7; the match to TRBD2 covers 8 bases. Germline CDR1 reads SGHNT; CDR2 reads YENEEA. J was trimmed by 1 base and V by 6 bases; bases with no gene match: 8. The CDR3 is made up of 15 amino acids. DNA for the CDR3: TGTGCCAGCAGACCCGCCGGACTAGCTTCCTACGAGCAGTACTTC. This translates into CASRPAGLASYEQYF.

The rearrangement links TRBV24-1 to TRBJ2-7; TRBD1 or TRBD2 may be the D gene (6 bases each). CDR3 size: 13 residues. V lost 4 bases to trimming and J lost 3 bases, with 9 bases between them. Per the germline V gene, CDR1 is KGHDR and CDR2 is SFDVKD. The CDR3 loop is CATSERDNYEQYF. DNA for the CDR3: TGTGCCACCAGTGAGCGGGACAACTACGAGCAGTACTTC.

This clone was found a few times. This chain uses TRBV6-1 with TRBJ2-5, with D maybe TRBD2 (5 bases). Germline V gene data show CDR1 as MNHNS and CDR2 as SASEGT. Trimming removed 5 bases from V and 4 bases from J, with 14 bases in between. The CDR3 runs 14 residues. CDR3 sequence: CASSYGEWRETQYF. For the CDR3, the DNA is TGTGCCAGCAGTTATGGGGAGTGGAGAGAGACCCAGTACTTC.

This clone showed up many times. Germline is not matched at one junction end, which may reflect a read error. The CDR3 nucleotides read TGTGCTAGTGGTATGGTGTCCTATGGCTACACCTTC. The encoded protein is CASGMVSYGYTF. V usage is TRBV12-5 and J usage is TRBJ1-2; D is unclear. The CDR3 runs to 12 residues. The germline CDR1 and CDR2 sequences are LGHNT and FRNRAP.

This clone was found many times. Within the sample, other DNA sequences also encode this same CDR3. V gene TRBV19 combines with J gene TRBJ2-3, with a possible D match to TRBD2 (6 bases). The CDR3 consists of 17 residues. Germline values: CDR1 LNHDA, CDR2 SQIVND (reference sequence). Trimming took 1 base from V and 4 from J, leaving 18 bases between them. The CDR3 region has the DNA TGTGCCAGTAGTATAGCTCCGGGAGAGATCGGGTCAGATACGCAGTATTTT. Translation: CASSIAPGEIGSDTQYF.

Many counts were recorded for this clone. V is TRBV7-8 and J is TRBJ1-1, with a tentative D call TRBD1 (6 bases). The CDR3 consists of 13 residues. Germline CDR1 and CDR2: SGHVS and FQNEAQ. V was trimmed by 3 bases and J by 4 bases, leaving 9 bases between them. The CDR3 region has the DNA TGTGCCAGCAGCTTGGACAGATTCACTGAAGCTTTCTTT. Its translation: CASSLDRFTEAFF.

This clone has more than one count but fewer than ten. CDR3 residues: CASRKTGTNTGELFF. The CDR3 DNA reads as TGTGCCAGCCGCAAGACAGGGACGAACACCGGGGAGCTGTTTTTT. The chain carries TRBV6-1 and TRBJ2-2, with 7 bases identical to TRBD1. V gave up 8 bases and J gave up 0 bases; unmatched junction bases: 6. CDR3 size: 15 residues. Germline lookup yields CDR1 MNHNS and CDR2 SASEGT.

This clone was observed many times. The chain couples TRBV10-2 to TRBJ2-1, with a tentative D call TRBD2 (6 bases). The ends were cut back, 0 bases at V and 13 bases at J, with 13 bases in the middle. CDR3 length equals 13 residues. Germline CDR1 reads WSHSY; CDR2 reads SAAADI. The CDR3 DNA follows: TGCGCCAGCAGTGAGTCGAGTCGGGAGAAACAGTTCTTC. It codes for CASSESSREKQFF.